This T cell receptor beta chain was found in a study of blood T cell repertoires in COVID-19. Overall study context: COVID-19 samples from acute and convalescent phases originated in the United States, Italy and Spain. Sources were T cells, B-cell-depleted T cells, or PBMCs; the material itself was cDNA or gDNA.

Sequencing was performed with immunoSEQ multiplex PCR; in TCRdb, only in-frame clones are kept and a portion is missing. Of about 270,000 clones in the sample, about 87% were seen once. Between the trimmed V and J ends, which lost 6 bases and 9 bases, there was a span of 15 bases. Germline CDR1 reads LNHDA; CDR2 reads SQIVND (reference sequence). The CDR3 extends over 13 amino acids. The clonotype was recovered from a man between 60 and 70 years old who had recovered from COVID-19. The V call is TRBV19, the J call TRBJ1-5; a weak D match, TRBD1 (5 bases). The source material was peripheral blood. The CDR3 DNA reads TGTGCCAGTAGGGAAGGGGCCCGTCGGCCCCAGCATTTT. This codes for CASREGARRPQHF.